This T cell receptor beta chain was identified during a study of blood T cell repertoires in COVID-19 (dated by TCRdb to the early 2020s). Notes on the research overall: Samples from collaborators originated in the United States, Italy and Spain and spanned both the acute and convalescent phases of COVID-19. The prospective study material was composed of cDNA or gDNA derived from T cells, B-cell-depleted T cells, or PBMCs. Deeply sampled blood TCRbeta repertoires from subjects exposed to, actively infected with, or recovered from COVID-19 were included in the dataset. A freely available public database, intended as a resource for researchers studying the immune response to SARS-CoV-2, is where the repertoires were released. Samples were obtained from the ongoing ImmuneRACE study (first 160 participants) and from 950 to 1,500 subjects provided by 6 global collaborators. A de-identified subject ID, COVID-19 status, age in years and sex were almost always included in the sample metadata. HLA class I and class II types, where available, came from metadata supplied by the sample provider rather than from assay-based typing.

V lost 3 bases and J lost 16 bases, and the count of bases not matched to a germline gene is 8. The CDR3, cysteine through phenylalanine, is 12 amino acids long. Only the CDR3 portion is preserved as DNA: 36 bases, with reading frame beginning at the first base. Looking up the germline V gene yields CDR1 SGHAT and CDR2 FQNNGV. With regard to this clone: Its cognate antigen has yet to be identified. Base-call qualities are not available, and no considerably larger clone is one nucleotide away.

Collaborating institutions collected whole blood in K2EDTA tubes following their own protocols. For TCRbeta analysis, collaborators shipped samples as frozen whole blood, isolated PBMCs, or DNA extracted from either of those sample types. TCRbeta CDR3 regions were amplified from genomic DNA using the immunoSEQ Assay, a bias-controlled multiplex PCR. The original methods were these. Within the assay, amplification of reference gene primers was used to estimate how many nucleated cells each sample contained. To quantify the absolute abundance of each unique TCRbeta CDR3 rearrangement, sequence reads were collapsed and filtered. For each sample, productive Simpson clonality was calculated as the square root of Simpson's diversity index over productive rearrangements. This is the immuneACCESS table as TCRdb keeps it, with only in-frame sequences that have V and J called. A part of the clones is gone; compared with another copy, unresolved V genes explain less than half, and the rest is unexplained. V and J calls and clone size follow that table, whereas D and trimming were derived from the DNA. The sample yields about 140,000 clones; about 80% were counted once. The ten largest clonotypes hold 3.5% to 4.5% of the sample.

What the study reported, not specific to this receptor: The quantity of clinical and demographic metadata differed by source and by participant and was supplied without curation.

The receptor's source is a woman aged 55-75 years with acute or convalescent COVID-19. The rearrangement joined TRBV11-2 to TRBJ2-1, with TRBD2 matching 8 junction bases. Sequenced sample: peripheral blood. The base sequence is TGTGCCAGCAGCTTCCCTGGACTAGCCTCTTTCTTC. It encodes CASSFPGLASFF.